A selection of T cell receptor beta chains follows, all from one sample in a study of blood T cell repertoires in COVID-19. Data came from immunoSEQ multiplex PCR; TCRdb stores just in-frame clones and leaves some out. The data show about 190,000 clones, with around nine tenths seen just once and approximately 2.5% held by the top ten. The specimen sequenced was peripheral blood. All receptors come from a man aged 35 to 55 with active or convalescent COVID-19. Both conserved end residues are part of each CDR3. D genes are given only for firm matches. The size entry is marked missing in some rows and otherwise reads once, few, many or a size class.

TRBJ1-2,NA,NA,TRBV19,TGTGCCAGTAGTTCTGGGGGGACTGGCGGCTACACCTTC,CASSSGGTGGYTF
TRBJ2-7,NA,NA,TRBV29-1,TGCAGCGTTGTGGGGAGTCCTACGGTGCAGTACTTC,CSVVGSPTVQYF
TRBJ1-1,NA,NA,TRBV27,TGTGCCAGCAGTTTAGCAGGAATCACTGAAGCTTTCTTT,CASSLAGITEAFF
TRBJ2-4,NA,NA,TRBV5-1,TGCGCCAGCAGCTCCGACACTGGAAACATTCAGTACTTC,CASSSDTGNIQYF
TRBJ2-3,NA,TRBD2,TRBV4-2,TGTGCCAGCAGCCAGGCGGGGGGGTACTCAGATACGCAGTATTTT,CASSQAGGYSDTQYF
TRBJ2-5,NA,TRBD1,TRBV10-3,TGTGCCATCAGTGCGGACAGGGCTCATCAAGAGACCCAGTACTTC,CAISADRAHQETQYF
TRBJ2-5,NA,TRBD2,TRBV19,TGTGCCAGTAGTTTGGGACTAGCAGTCACAGAGACCCAGTACTTC,CASSLGLAVTETQYF
TRBJ2-7,NA,NA,TRBV25-1,TGTGCCAGCAGGGGGACCACAGGGTCTCACGAGCAGTACTTC,CASRGTTGSHEQYF
TRBJ2-1,NA,TRBD2,TRBV5-5,TGTGCCAGCAGCCGGGCGGGGGGGCCTAATGAGCAGTTCTTC,CASSRAGGPNEQFF
TRBJ1-1,many,NA,TRBV7-9,TGTGCCAGCAGCTTTAACAGGGCGAACACTGAAGCTTTCTTT,CASSFNRANTEAFF
TRBJ1-2,NA,TRBD1,TRBV6-5,TGTGCCAGCAACTCCGGGACAGGGGGCGGTGGCTACACCTTC,CASNSGTGGGGYTF
TRBJ1-1,once,TRBD1,TRBV19,TGTGCCAGTAGTACCCGGACAGGGGGAAGCGGCACTGAAGCTTTCTTT,CASSTRTGGSGTEAFF
TRBJ2-6,once,NA,TRBV6-1,TGTGCCAGCAGTGGGGGACTTTTCGTCTCTGGGGCCAACGTCCTGACTTTC,CASSGGLFVSGANVLTF
TRBJ1-4,NA,TRBD1,TRBV5-4,TGTGCCAGCAGCCGACCTGGACAGGGGGGAACTAATGAAAAACTGTTTTTT,CASSRPGQGGTNEKLFF
TRBJ1-6,NA,TRBD1,TRBV5-5,TGTGCCAGCAGCACAGGGGGTCTTGGTTCACCCCTCCACTTT,CASSTGGLGSPLHF
TRBJ2-7,NA,TRBD1,TRBV9,TGTGCCAGCAGCGTAGGGACAGGGGGCGAGCAGTACTTC,CASSVGTGGEQYF
TRBJ1-4,NA,NA,TRBV9,TGTGCCAGCAGCGTATCCGGGGTGCCTAATGAAAAACTGTTTTTT,CASSVSGVPNEKLFF
TRBJ2-1,NA,TRBD1,TRBV5-6,TGTGCCAGCAGCCTGGACAGGGTCGATGAGCAGTTCTTC,CASSLDRVDEQFF
TRBJ1-5,NA,NA,TRBV24-1,TGTGCCACCAGTGGGTCAGGGGGCAATCAGCCCCAGCATTTT,CATSGSGGNQPQHF
TRBJ2-7,NA,TRBD2,TRBV5-1,TGCGCCAGCAGCTTGGGACTAGCGGGGTCCTACGAGCAGTACTTC,CASSLGLAGSYEQYF
TRBJ2-5,NA,NA,TRBV12-3/TRBV12-4,TGTGCCAGCAGTTTGAGGGAGACCCAGTACTTC,CASSLRETQYF
TRBJ2-7,NA,TRBD2,TRBV7-2,TGTGCCAGCAGCTTCCCGGGACTAGCGGGAAAGGGAACCTACGAGCAGTACTTC,CASSFPGLAGKGTYEQYF
TRBJ2-1,once,NA,TRBV9,TGTGCCAGCAGCCCGTCAACAGTGGCCAATGAGCAGTTCTTC,CASSPSTVANEQFF
TRBJ2-1,NA,TRBD2,TRBV9,TGTGCCAGCAGCGCGGGACTAGCATTCGATGAGCAGTTCTTC,CASSAGLAFDEQFF
TRBJ2-3,NA,TRBD1,TRBV19,TGTGCCAGCTGGGACAGGGGGCGATCAGATACGCAGTATTTT,CASWDRGRSDTQYF
TRBJ2-7,once,TRBD1,TRBV28,TGTGCCAGCAGTTCGTACCGGGACAGGGAGTCCTACGAGCAGTACTTC,CASSSYRDRESYEQYF
TRBJ1-1,NA,NA,TRBV28,TGTGCCAGCAGTATACCGTCCGGCACTGAAGCTTTCTTT,CASSIPSGTEAFF
TRBJ2-3,NA,NA,TRBV29-1,TGCAGCGTGCTCTTAGGAGAGGGCCTTGGGACAGATACGCAGTATTTT,CSVLLGEGLGTDTQYF
TRBJ2-7,NA,NA,TRBV2,TGTGCCAGCAGTGAAGGGGCAGTGTACTACGAGCAGTACTTC,CASSEGAVYYEQYF
TRBJ1-2,NA,NA,TRBV3-1/TRBV3-2,TGTGCCAGCAGCCAAGCTGTTTCCCCTGGCTACACCTTC,CASSQAVSPGYTF
TRBJ2-2,NA,NA,TRBV6-1,TGTGCCGGCCGTGAGGCGGGAACCGGGGAGCTGTTTTTT,CAGREAGTGELFF
TRBJ1-6,NA,NA,TRBV27,TGTGCCAGCAGTTTAATCCAGGGTAGTTTTTCACCCCTCCACTTT,CASSLIQGSFSPLHF
TRBJ1-1,NA,NA,TRBV5-4,TGTGCCAGCAGACTCGACAGGACTGAAGCTTTCTTT,CASRLDRTEAFF
TRBJ2-7,NA,TRBD1,TRBV6-5,TGTGCCAGCAGTCGGACAGGGTTGGTCGAGCAGTACTTC,CASSRTGLVEQYF
TRBJ1-2,NA,NA,TRBV9,TGTGCCAGCAGCGTTTGGGACAGCTACACCTTC,CASSVWDSYTF
TRBJ1-5,once,NA,TRBV2,TGTGCCAGCAGGATAGGGACTGATCAGCCCCAGCATTTT,CASRIGTDQPQHF
TRBJ2-1,NA,NA,TRBV5-1,TGCGCCAGCAGCTTGGGAGGACAGAGCTCCTACAATGAGCAGTTCTTC,CASSLGGQSSYNEQFF
TRBJ1-1,once,NA,TRBV9,TGTGCCAGCAGCGCGACAGAGGAGAACACTGAAGCTTTCTTT,CASSATEENTEAFF
TRBJ2-7,NA,TRBD2,TRBV30,TGTGCCTGCACCCTCTCCGGGGGGAATTCCTACGAGCAGTACTTC,CACTLSGGNSYEQYF
TRBJ2-1,NA,TRBD2,TRBV11-1,TGTGCCAGCAGCCCTTTTAGCGGGGGGGCCGACAATGAGCAGTTCTTC,CASSPFSGGADNEQFF
TRBJ2-5,NA,TRBD1,TRBV12-5,TGTGCTAGTGGTTTGATGGCCGCAATCGACAGGGAAGAGACCCAGTACTTC,CASGLMAAIDREETQYF
TRBJ1-5,NA,NA,TRBV18,TGTGCCAGCTCACCGGGGGGAGGGGGCAATCAGCCCCAGCATTTT,CASSPGGGGNQPQHF
TRBJ1-1,few,NA,TRBV7-8,TGTGCCAGCAGCTTAGCGTGGGGGGATCCCAAGAAAGCTTTCTTT,CASSLAWGDPKKAFF
TRBJ1-1,NA,NA,TRBV18,TGTGCCAGCTCACCACCTCAGGCAGGGCTACGGGACACTGAAGCTTTCTTT,CASSPPQAGLRDTEAFF
TRBJ2-3,NA,NA,TRBV5-1,TGCGCCAGCAGCTTGGGTACTACCACAGATACGCAGTATTTT,CASSLGTTTDTQYF
TRBJ1-2,NA,NA,TRBV6-6,TGTGCCAGCCTACCCCAGGGGCAAAACTATGGCTACACCTTC,CASLPQGQNYGYTF
TRBJ1-4,NA,NA,TRBV7-9,TGTGCCAGCAGCTTAAGAGGGTACCAGGAAAAACTGTTTTTT,CASSLRGYQEKLFF
TRBJ1-2,NA,NA,TRBV30,TGTGCCTTGGACGGGGGGACTAACTATGGCTACACCTTC,CALDGGTNYGYTF
TRBJ1-3,NA,TRBD1,TRBV5-1,TGCGCCAGCAGCTTGACAGGGGAGGGAAACACCATATATTTT,CASSLTGEGNTIYF
TRBJ1-5,NA,NA,TRBV4-3,TGCGCCAGCAGCCAAGAACCAGGGGATCAGCCCCAGCATTTT,CASSQEPGDQPQHF
TRBJ1-5,NA,TRBD1,TRBV19,TGTGCCAGTAGACCGGGACAGGACTACAATCAGCCCCAGCATTTT,CASRPGQDYNQPQHF
TRBJ1-2,few,TRBD1,TRBV7-8,TGTGCCAGCAGCTTAGGACAGGGGATAAACTATGGCTACACCTTC,CASSLGQGINYGYTF
TRBJ2-2,NA,NA,TRBV27,TGTGCCAGCAGTTGGGAAGGGGCGAGGGAGCTGTTTTTT,CASSWEGARELFF
TRBJ2-4,once,TRBD2,TRBV3-1/TRBV3-2,TGTGCCAGCAGCCTTGGGACTAGCCGGAACATTCAGTACTTC,CASSLGTSRNIQYF
TRBJ1-2,NA,TRBD1,TRBV19,TGTGCCAGTAGTGGACCGACAGGGGGCAATGATGGCTACACCTTC,CASSGPTGGNDGYTF
TRBJ2-1,NA,NA,TRBV19,TGTGCCAGTAGTATAGGTGGCGGCTCCTACAATGAGCAGTTCTTC,CASSIGGGSYNEQFF
TRBJ1-1,NA,TRBD1,TRBV2,TGTGCCAGCAGTGAAACCGGGACAGGGTACACTGAAGCTTTCTTT,CASSETGTGYTEAFF
TRBJ1-6,NA,TRBD1,TRBV6-1,TGTGCCAGCAGTGAAAAGGACAGGGGGTCGTATAATTCACCCCTCCACTTT,CASSEKDRGSYNSPLHF
TRBJ2-5,NA,NA,TRBV28,TGTGCCAGCAGAGGGACACCAAAAGAGACCCAGTACTTC,CASRGTPKETQYF
TRBJ1-3,NA,NA,TRBV21-1,TGTGCCAGCAGCAGCAGGGGACCCTCTGGAAACACCATATATTTT,CASSSRGPSGNTIYF